The 29 T cell receptor beta chains given below trace back to one sample, sequenced in a study of blood T cells in healthy people across ages. PCR was performed a second time for about 7 to 12 cycles using a sample-barcoded 5' primer and a J-beta primer mix. A single record per CDR3 protein comes from TCRdb applying MiXCR to the 5' RACE reads. This sample has 1.5 million to 2 million distinct CDR3 sequences, with roughly 43% found just once. What was sequenced was blood. These receptors originate from a human donor in good health.

The chain carries TRBV5-1 and TRBJ2-1, with 7 bases lining up with TRBD1. Trimming took 6 bases from V and 7 from J; bases not matched to a gene: 10. The CDR3 length is 14 residues. Germline assignment: CDR1 SGHRS and CDR2 YFSETQ. CDR3 sequence (DNA): TGCGCCAGCAAGAGGGGGCGCGGTATGAATGAGCAGTTCTTC. This sequence encodes CASKRGRGMNEQFF.

Here the CDR3 reads CASSPRKDTQYF. The CDR3 DNA sequence: TGTGCCAGCAGCCCGCGGAAGGATACGCAGTATTTT. The V and J genes are TRBV7-3 and TRBJ2-3; D unclear. CDR3 length: 12 residues. CDR1 and CDR2 from the germline V gene are SGHTA and FQGTGA. Trimming removed 5 bases at V and 6 bases at J, with 9 bases between.

V is TRBV12-3 or TRBV12-4 and J is TRBJ2-5, with TRBD2 matching 14 bases. The CDR3 contains 18 residues. Trimming took 5 bases from V and 2 from J; bases not matched to a gene: 10. CDR3 amino acids: CASSPLRTSGGIQETQYF. The CDR3 coding sequence is TGTGCCAGCAGTCCATTACGGACTAGCGGGGGGATACAAGAGACCCAGTACTTC.

The rearrangement uses TRBV20-1 and TRBJ2-3; 7 nucleotides agree with TRBD2. The CDR3 has 15 amino acids. Losses at the gene ends were 0 bases for V and 4 bases for J; bases not matched to a gene: 7. From germline, CDR1 is DFQATT and CDR2 SNEGSKA (reference sequence). As DNA, the CDR3 is TGCAGTGCTAGAGATACCGGGGGGTGGGCAGATACGCAGTATTTT. Translation: CSARDTGGWADTQYF.

V usage is TRBV4-3 and J usage is TRBJ1-1; D possibly corresponds to TRBD1 (5 bases). CDR3 length equals 17 residues. The V gene lost 0 bases and the J gene lost 4 bases, with 18 bases spanning the gap. Germline V gene sequence: CDR1 LGHNA, CDR2 YSLEER. The DNA for the CDR3 is TGCGCCAGCAGCCAAGAAATGGCCCAGGGACTATCCACTGAAGCTTTCTTT. Its protein product is CASSQEMAQGLSTEAFF.

The chain links TRBV12-3 or TRBV12-4 to TRBJ2-2; D is uncertain. The CDR3 length is 12 residues. V lost 8 bases to trimming and J lost 7 bases, with 11 bases between them. The CDR3 here is CASLPDRGELFF. In nucleotides, the CDR3 is TGTGCCAGCCTCCCCGACCGCGGGGAGCTGTTTTTT.

The rearrangement uses TRBV27 and TRBJ2-5, with 10 bases fitting TRBD2. The germline CDR1 and CDR2 sequences are MNHEY and SMNVEV (reference sequence). CDR3 length equals 19 residues. Losses at the gene ends were 5 bases for V and 5 bases for J; bases not matched to a gene: 20. The CDR3 protein is CASSNHRIGTSEGYETQYF. DNA for the CDR3: TGTGCCAGCAGTAACCACCGGATCGGGACTAGCGAGGGGTACGAGACCCAGTACTTC.

J is TRBJ1-4 and V is TRBV29-1; 11 bases are a match to TRBD1. The CDR3 covers 13 residues. Germline values: CDR1 SQVTM, CDR2 ANQGSEA. J lost 8 bases, V lost 4 bases, and 3 bases had no gene match. The CDR3 sequence: CSVADRGQEKLFF. The CDR3 DNA reads TGCAGCGTTGCGGACAGGGGGCAGGAAAAACTGTTTTTT. The full variable domain, with the rest looked up from reference TRBV29-1 and TRBJ1-4, is SAVISQKPSRDICQRGTSLTIQCQVDSQVTMMFWYRQQPGQSLTLIATANQGSEATYESGFVIDKFPISRPNLTFSTLTVSNMSPEDSSIYLCSVADRGQEKLFFGSGTQLSVL.

The CDR3 coding sequence is TGCAGTGCTAGAGATGCGGATACGCAGTATTTT. It yields the protein CSARDADTQYF. V is TRBV20-1 and J is TRBJ2-3; D is uncertain. CDR1 is DFQATT and CDR2 is SNEGSKA in the germline V gene (reference sequence). Trimming pared 0 bases from V and 6 bases from J, leaving 4 bases between. This CDR3 contains 11 residues.

This clonotype was seen a few times. This chain uses TRBV11-2 with TRBJ1-2, with D perhaps matching TRBD1 (6 bases). The CDR3 sequence is 15 residues long. Germline values: CDR1 SGHAT, CDR2 FQNNGV. The V end lost 8 bases, the J end lost 6 bases, and 22 bases lay between the germline ends. CDR3: CASVKVGFRGNGYTF. The CDR3 DNA reads TGTGCCAGCGTGAAGGTCGGGTTCAGGGGAAATGGCTACACCTTC.

Comments on this clonotype: This sequence may be a read error, since a much larger clone differs from it by one base. This chain connects TRBV3-1 to TRBJ2-7, with D possibly matching TRBD2 (7 bases). Trimming removed 2 bases at V and 4 bases at J, with 15 bases between. Germline values: CDR1 LGHDT, CDR2 YNNKEL (reference sequence). The CDR3 is 15 residues long. For the CDR3, the DNA is TGTGCCAGCAGCCAACTCGCGGGGGCACCGTACGAGCAGTACTTC. It encodes CASSQLAGAPYEQYF.

As concerns this clonotype: Because the CDR3 is missing its conserved closing phenylalanine or tryptophan, this is likely a read error. The CDR3 sequence: CASAPNLGSYEQYV. The CDR3 bases are TGCGCCAGCGCCCCCAATCTCGGGTCCTACGAGCAGTATGTT. The chain employs TRBV4-1 and TRBJ2-3, with D unresolved. Germline CDR1 MGHRA, CDR2 YSYEKL. V lost 8 bases to trimming and J lost 11 bases, with 23 bases between them. The CDR3 loop spans 14 amino acids.

This clonotype was recorded at least ten times. V gene TRBV6-2 or TRBV6-3 combines with J gene TRBJ2-5, with D maybe TRBD2 (6 bases). The germline V and J ends were trimmed by 2 bases and 2 bases, with 9 bases remaining between them. This CDR3 is 14 amino acids long. CDR1 and CDR2 from the germline V gene are MNHEY and SVGEGT. This CDR3 is CASSYGGVQETQYF. The DNA of the CDR3 is TGTGCCAGCAGTTACGGAGGGGTACAAGAGACCCAGTACTTC.

A few counts support this clonotype. This sequence joins TRBV6-5 and TRBJ2-7; the match to TRBD1 covers 7 bases. CDR1 and CDR2 from the germline V gene are MNHEY and SVGAGI. The CDR3 loop spans 13 amino acids. J was trimmed by 2 bases and V by 8 bases; bases with no gene match: 6. CDR3 nucleotide sequence: TGTGCCAGCGAACCGGGACAGACCTACGAGCAGTACTTC. This translates into CASEPGQTYEQYF.

The chain couples TRBV20-1 to TRBJ1-1, with 8 bases that match TRBD1. The CDR3 sequence is 13 residues long. V lost 1 base, J lost 9 bases, and 7 bases stayed unmatched. Germline CDR1 is DFQATT and CDR2 is SNEGSKA (reference sequence). In DNA, the CDR3 is TGCAGTGCTAGAGTGACAGGGGAGATTAAAGCTTTCTTT. Translation gives CSARVTGEIKAFF.

The chain recombines TRBV6-5 with TRBJ1-2; TRBD1 matches 8 bases. CDR1 is MNHEY and CDR2 is SVGAGI in the germline V gene. The CDR3 is made up of 16 amino acids. Germline trimming cut 7 bases from V and 4 bases from J; bases unmatched to any gene: 14. The CDR3 reads CASTIDRGGPLYGYTF. As DNA, the CDR3 is TGTGCCAGCACTATCGACAGGGGAGGTCCCCTCTATGGCTACACCTTC.

This clonotype was seen a few times. V is TRBV12-3 or TRBV12-4 and J is TRBJ2-1; no definite D call. The CDR3 runs to 15 residues. Trimming took 9 bases from V and 3 from J, leaving 18 bases between them. This CDR3 reads CASKSTSNLYNEQFF. The DNA of the CDR3 is TGTGCCAGTAAGTCCACATCAAACCTCTACAATGAGCAGTTCTTC.

This clonotype came up a few times. The rearrangement joins TRBV7-2 to TRBJ1-2, with TRBD1 as a possible D gene (5 bases). This CDR3 has 16 residues. The V end lost 4 bases, the J end lost 6 bases, and 21 bases lay between the germline ends. Germline CDR1 and CDR2: SGHTA and FQGNSA. CDR3 protein: CASSSAASWWGHGYTF. In nucleotides, the CDR3 is TGTGCCAGCAGCTCGGCTGCAAGTTGGTGGGGCCATGGCTACACCTTC.

In the case of this clonotype: Germline is not matched at one junction end, which may reflect a read error. The chain uses TRBV7-2 and TRBJ1-2; no firm D call. Germline lookup yields CDR1 SGHTA and CDR2 FQGNSA. The CDR3 spans 14 residues. CDR3 in amino acids: CASNLESLNYGYTF. The DNA of the CDR3 is TGTGCCAGCAACTTAGAATCCCTAAACTATGGCTACACCTTC.

This chain joins TRBV10-3 and TRBJ2-5, with D perhaps given as TRBD1 or TRBD2 (5 bases each). Germline assignment: CDR1 ENHRY and CDR2 SYGVKD. This CDR3 comprises 16 residues. Trimming shortened V by 3 bases and J by 4 bases, and 18 bases separated the two germline ends. This CDR3 reads CAISDTPGPERETQYF. CDR3 DNA sequence: TGTGCCATCAGTGACACTCCGGGACCCGAACGAGAGACCCAGTACTTC.

The chain links TRBV12-3 or TRBV12-4 to TRBJ2-7; D gene uncertain. With 3 bases removed from V and 2 bases from J, the gap between germline ends came to 14 bases. The CDR3 loop spans 15 amino acids. CDR3 residues: CASSFMVSSTYEQYF. In DNA, the CDR3 is TGTGCCAGCAGTTTTATGGTGTCCTCCACCTACGAGCAGTACTTC.

This clonotype was picked up a small number of times. The chain carries TRBV4-2 and TRBJ2-4, with 10 bases that match TRBD1. The tail of the sequence fits TRBJ2-7 better, so the J call may be wrong. This CDR3 is 16 amino acids long. Germline assignment: CDR1 LGHNA and CDR2 YNFKEQ. CDR3 protein: CASSQLSGQGTYEQYF. CDR3 coding DNA: TGTGCCAGCAGCCAATTATCGGGACAGGGGACGTACGAGCAGTACTTC.

The sample holds a few counts of this clonotype. The chain employs TRBV4-3 and TRBJ2-1, with 8 bases that match TRBD2. The CDR3 runs 17 residues. The V gene end was trimmed by 1 base and the J gene end by 4 bases; junction bases not matched to a gene: 9. Germline CDR1 and CDR2: LGHNA and YSLEER. CDR3 sequence reads: CASSQAIGGEGYNEQFF. In DNA, the CDR3 is TGCGCCAGCAGCCAAGCGATCGGGGGGGAAGGGTACAATGAGCAGTTCTTC.

This clonotype was recorded a few times. The chain couples TRBV7-3 to TRBJ2-1; perhaps D is TRBD1 or TRBD2 (6 bases each). V dropped 1 base and J dropped 12 bases, with 13 bases sitting between them. This CDR3 has 13 residues. Germline-derived CDR1 and CDR2 are SGHTA and FQGTGA. For the CDR3, the DNA is TGTGCCAGCAGCTTAATCGGGGGCTGGGTGCAGTTCTTC. It yields the protein CASSLIGGWVQFF.

Points on this clonotype: A far bigger clonotype differs at one base, so this is likely a read error. This chain links TRBV5-5 with TRBJ2-3, with D unclear. The CDR3 consists of 13 residues. CDR1 and CDR2 from the germline V gene are SGHKS and YYEKEE (reference sequence). The CDR3 DNA reads TGTGCCGGCAGCTCGAGTGGCACAGATACGCAGTATTTT. Its translation is CAGSSSGTDTQYF. Full variable domain (missing parts from reference TRBV5-5 and TRBJ2-3): DAGVTQSPTHLIKTRGQQVTLRCSPISGHKSVSWYQQVLGQGPQFIFQYYEKEERGRGNFPDRFSARQFPNYSSELNVNALLLGDSALYLCAGSSSGTDTQYFGPGTRLTVL.

The V and J genes are TRBV10-3 and TRBJ2-5, with 7 bases that match TRBD1. Trimming cost V 5 bases and J 5 bases; bases outside gene matches: 8. CDR3 size: 14 residues. Germline V gene sequence: CDR1 ENHRY, CDR2 SYGVKD. CDR3: CAISPGTDGETQYF. As DNA, the CDR3 is TGTGCCATCAGTCCCGGGACAGATGGGGAGACCCAGTACTTC.

This clonotype was observed a few times. The J gene is TRBJ2-5, the V gene TRBV27, with TRBD2 identical over 11 bases. The germline V gene has CDR1 MNHEY and CDR2 SMNVEV (reference sequence). V shed 6 bases, J shed 4 bases, and the junction held 7 bases outside the gene matches. The CDR3 sequence is 15 residues long. CDR3 nucleotides: TGTGCCAGCAGCTACGGGGGACTAGCGGCAGAGACCCAGTACTTC. This sequence encodes CASSYGGLAAETQYF.

For the CDR3, the DNA is TGCGCCAGCAGCTTGGGGACAGGATTTGATCAGCCCCAGCATTTT. It yields the protein CASSLGTGFDQPQHF. The V gene is TRBV5-1, the J gene TRBJ1-5; 7 bases match TRBD1. V trimming: 0 bases; J trimming: 5 bases; junction bases outside the gene matches: 5. The CDR3 is made up of 15 amino acids. Germline CDR1 and CDR2: SGHRS and YFSETQ.

This clonotype showed up just a few times. The chain couples TRBV12-3 or TRBV12-4 to TRBJ1-1; 8 positions match TRBD1. The V segment lost 3 bases and the J segment 9 bases; nucleotides outside the gene matches: 3. The CDR3 has 12 amino acids. CDR3 in amino acids: CASSLQGAQAFF. The CDR3 coding sequence is TGTGCCAGCAGTTTGCAGGGGGCCCAAGCTTTCTTT.